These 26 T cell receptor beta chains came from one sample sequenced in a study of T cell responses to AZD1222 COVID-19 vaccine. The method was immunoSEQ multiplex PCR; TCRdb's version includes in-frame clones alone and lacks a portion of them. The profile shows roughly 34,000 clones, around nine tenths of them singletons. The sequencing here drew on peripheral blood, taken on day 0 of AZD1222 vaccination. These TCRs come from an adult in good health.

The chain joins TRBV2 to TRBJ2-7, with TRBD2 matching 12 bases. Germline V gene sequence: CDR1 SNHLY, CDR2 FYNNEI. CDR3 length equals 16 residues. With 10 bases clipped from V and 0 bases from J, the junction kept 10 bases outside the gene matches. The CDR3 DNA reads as TGTGCCATTTCAACTAGCGGGAGGAGCCCCTCCTACGAGCAGTACTTC. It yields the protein CAISTSGRSPSYEQYF.

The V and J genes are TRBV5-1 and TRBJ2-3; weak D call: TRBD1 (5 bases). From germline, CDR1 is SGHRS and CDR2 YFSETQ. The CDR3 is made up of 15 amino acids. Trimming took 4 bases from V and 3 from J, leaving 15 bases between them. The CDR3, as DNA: TGCGCCAGCAGCAGGTTGGGCAGGGATACAGATACGCAGTATTTT. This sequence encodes CASSRLGRDTDTQYF. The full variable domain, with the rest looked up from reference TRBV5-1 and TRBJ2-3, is KAGVTQTPRYLIKTRGQQVTLSCSPISGHRSVSWYQQTPGQGLQFLFEYFSETQRNKGNFPGRFSGRQFSNSRSEMNVSTLELGDSALYLCASSRLGRDTDTQYFGPGTRLTVL.

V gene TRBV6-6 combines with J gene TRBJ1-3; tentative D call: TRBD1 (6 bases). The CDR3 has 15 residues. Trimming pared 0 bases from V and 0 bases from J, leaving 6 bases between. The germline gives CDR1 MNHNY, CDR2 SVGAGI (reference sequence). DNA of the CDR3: TGTGCCAGCAGTTACTCACAGGGCTCTGGAAACACCATATATTTT. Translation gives CASSYSQGSGNTIYF.

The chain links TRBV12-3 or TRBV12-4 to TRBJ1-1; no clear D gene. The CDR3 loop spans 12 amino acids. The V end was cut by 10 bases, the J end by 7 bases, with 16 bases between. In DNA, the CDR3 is TGTGCCACCTCTATAGCAGGCAGTGAAGCTTTCTTT. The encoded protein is CATSIAGSEAFF.

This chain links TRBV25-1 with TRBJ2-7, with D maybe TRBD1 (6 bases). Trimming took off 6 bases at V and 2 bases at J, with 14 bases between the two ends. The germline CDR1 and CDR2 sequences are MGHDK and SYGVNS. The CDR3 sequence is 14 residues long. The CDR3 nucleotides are TGTGCCAGCAGGACCCCAGGGGCTACCTACGAGCAGTACTTC. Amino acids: CASRTPGATYEQYF.

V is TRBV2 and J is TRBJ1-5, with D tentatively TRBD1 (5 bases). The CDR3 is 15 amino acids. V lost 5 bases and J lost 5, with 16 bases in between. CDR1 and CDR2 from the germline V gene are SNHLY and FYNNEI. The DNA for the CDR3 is TGTGCCAGCAGTAGGGAACGGGTAGGGGATCAGCCCCAGCATTTT. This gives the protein CASSRERVGDQPQHF.

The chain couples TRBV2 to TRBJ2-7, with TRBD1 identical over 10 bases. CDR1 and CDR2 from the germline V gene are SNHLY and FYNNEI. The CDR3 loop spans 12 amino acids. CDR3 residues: CAAGTGEREQYF. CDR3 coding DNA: TGTGCAGCAGGGACAGGGGAACGCGAGCAGTACTTC.

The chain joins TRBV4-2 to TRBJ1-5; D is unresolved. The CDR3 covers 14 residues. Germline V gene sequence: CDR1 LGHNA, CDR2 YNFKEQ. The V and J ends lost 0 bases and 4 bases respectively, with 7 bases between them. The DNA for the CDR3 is TGTGCCAGCAGCCAAGAACGAGGGAATCAGCCCCAGCATTTT. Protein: CASSQERGNQPQHF.

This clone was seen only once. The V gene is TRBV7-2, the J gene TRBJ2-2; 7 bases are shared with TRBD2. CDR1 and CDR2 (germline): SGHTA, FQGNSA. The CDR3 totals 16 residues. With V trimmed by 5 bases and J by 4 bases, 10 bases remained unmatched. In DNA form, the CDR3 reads TGTGCCAGCAGCCCAGAACCGCTAGCGGTCACCGGGGAGCTGTTTTTT. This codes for CASSPEPLAVTGELFF.

CDR3 sequence reads: CASVQGPVTLSYNEQFF. The CDR3 DNA reads TGTGCCAGCGTACAGGGTCCGGTCACCCTCTCCTACAATGAGCAGTTCTTC. V and J are TRBV2 and TRBJ2-1, with D perhaps TRBD1 (6 bases). The CDR3 sequence is 17 residues long. Trimming took off 8 bases at V and 0 bases at J, with 20 bases between the two ends. Germline V gene lookup returns CDR1 SNHLY and CDR2 FYNNEI.

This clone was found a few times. In DNA form, the CDR3 reads TGTGCCAGCAGCCAAGACACTAGCGGGGCTTACAATGAGCAGTTCTTC. It yields the protein CASSQDTSGAYNEQFF. The V and J genes are TRBV4-2 and TRBJ2-1; TRBD2 matches at 10 bases. The CDR3 runs 16 residues. Germline V gene lookup returns CDR1 LGHNA and CDR2 YNFKEQ. Trimming at V came to 0 bases and at J to 4 bases, leaving 3 bases not matched to a gene.

CDR3 loop: CASSISGRNTQYF. CDR3 in DNA: TGTGCCAGTAGTATTTCCGGGCGAAATACGCAGTATTTT. The V call is TRBV19, the J call TRBJ2-3; D unclear. Per germline, CDR1 LNHDA and CDR2 SQIVND (reference sequence). This CDR3 region has 13 residues. V was trimmed by 3 bases and J by 7 bases, leaving 11 bases between them. Using reference TRBV19 and TRBJ2-3 for the parts outside the CDR3, the full variable domain is DGGITQSPKYLFRKEGQNVTLSCEQNLNHDAMYWYRQDPGQGLRLIYYSQIVNDFQKGDIAEGYSVSREKKESFPLTVTSAQKNPTAFYLCASSISGRNTQYFGPGTRLTVL.

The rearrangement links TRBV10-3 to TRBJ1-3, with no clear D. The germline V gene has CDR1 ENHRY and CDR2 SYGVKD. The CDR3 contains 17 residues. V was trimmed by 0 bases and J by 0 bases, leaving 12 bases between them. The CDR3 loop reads CAISESRNGVSGNTIYF. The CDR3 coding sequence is TGTGCCATCAGTGAGTCTAGAAATGGGGTCTCTGGAAACACCATATATTTT.

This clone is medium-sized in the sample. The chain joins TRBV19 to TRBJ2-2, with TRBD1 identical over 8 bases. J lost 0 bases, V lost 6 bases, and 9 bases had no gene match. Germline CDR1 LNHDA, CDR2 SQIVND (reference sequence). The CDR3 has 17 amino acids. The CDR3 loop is CASSRGDRSTNTGELFF. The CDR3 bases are TGTGCCAGTAGCCGAGGGGACAGGTCTACGAACACCGGGGAGCTGTTTTTT.

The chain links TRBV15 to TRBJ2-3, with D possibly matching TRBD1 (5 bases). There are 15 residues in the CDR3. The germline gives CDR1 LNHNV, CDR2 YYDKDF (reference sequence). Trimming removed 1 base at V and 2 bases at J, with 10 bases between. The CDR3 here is CATSRAAGFTDTQYF. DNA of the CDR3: TGTGCCACCAGCAGAGCGGCAGGGTTCACAGATACGCAGTATTTT.

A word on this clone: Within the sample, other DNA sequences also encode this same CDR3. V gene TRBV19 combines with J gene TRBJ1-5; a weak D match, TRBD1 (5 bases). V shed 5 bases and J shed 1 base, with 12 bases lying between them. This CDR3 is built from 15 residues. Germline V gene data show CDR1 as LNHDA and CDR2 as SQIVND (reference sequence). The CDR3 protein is CASSLGVGSNQPQHF. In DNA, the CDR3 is TGTGCCAGTAGTCTGGGGGTAGGGAGCAATCAGCCCCAGCATTTT.

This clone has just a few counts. The CDR3 DNA sequence: TGCAGTGCTAGAACCCACAAGCAGTACTTC. This translates into CSARTHKQYF. This sequence joins TRBV20-1 and TRBJ2-7; no clear D gene. The CDR3 spans 10 residues. V lost 2 bases to trimming and J lost 8 bases, with 7 bases between them. Germline values: CDR1 DFQATT, CDR2 SNEGSKA (reference sequence).

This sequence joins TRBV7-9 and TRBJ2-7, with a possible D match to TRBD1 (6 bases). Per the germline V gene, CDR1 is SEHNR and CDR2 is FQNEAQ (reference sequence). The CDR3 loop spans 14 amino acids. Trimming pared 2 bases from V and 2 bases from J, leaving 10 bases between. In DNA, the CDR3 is TGTGCCAGCAGCTTAACAGGGACGACCTACGAGCAGTACTTC. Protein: CASSLTGTTYEQYF. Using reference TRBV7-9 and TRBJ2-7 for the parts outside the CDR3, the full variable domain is DTGVSQNPRHKITKRGQNVTFRCDPISEHNRLYWYRQTLGQGPEFLTYFQNEAQLEKSRLLSDRFSAERPKGSFSTLEIQRTEQGDSAMYLCASSLTGTTYEQYFGPGTRLTVT.

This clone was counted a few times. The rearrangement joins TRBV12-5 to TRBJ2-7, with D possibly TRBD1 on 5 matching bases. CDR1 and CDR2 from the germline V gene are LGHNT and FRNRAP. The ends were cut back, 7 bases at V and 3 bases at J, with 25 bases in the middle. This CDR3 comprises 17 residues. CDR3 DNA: TGTGCTAGTGCCGCCGGCCTTAGGACACTTCGTCACTACGAGCAGTACTTC. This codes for CASAAGLRTLRHYEQYF.

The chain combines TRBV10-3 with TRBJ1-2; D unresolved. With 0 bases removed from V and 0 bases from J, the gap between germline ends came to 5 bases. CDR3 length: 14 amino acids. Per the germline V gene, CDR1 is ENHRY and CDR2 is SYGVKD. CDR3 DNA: TGTGCCATCAGTGAGTCCGGCACTAACTATGGCTACACCTTC. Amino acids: CAISESGTNYGYTF.

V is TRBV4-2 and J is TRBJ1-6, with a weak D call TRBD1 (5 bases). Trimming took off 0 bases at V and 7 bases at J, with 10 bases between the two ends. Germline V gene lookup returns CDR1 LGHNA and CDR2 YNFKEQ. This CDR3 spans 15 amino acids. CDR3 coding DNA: TGTGCCAGCAGCCAAGATTCCAGGGCGAATTCACCCCTCCACTTT. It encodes CASSQDSRANSPLHF.

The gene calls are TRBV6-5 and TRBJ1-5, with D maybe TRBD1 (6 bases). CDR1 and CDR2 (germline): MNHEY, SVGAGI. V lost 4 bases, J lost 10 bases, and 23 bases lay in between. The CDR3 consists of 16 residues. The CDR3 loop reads CASSSDPGGVPPPQHF. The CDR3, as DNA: TGTGCCAGCAGTTCCGATCCCGGGGGCGTCCCACCACCCCAGCATTTT.

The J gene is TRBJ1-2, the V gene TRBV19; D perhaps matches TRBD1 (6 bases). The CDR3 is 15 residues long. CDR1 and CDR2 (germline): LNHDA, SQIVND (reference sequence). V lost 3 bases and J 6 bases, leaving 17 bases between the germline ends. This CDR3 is CASSIWDKEENGYTF. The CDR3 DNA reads TGTGCCAGTAGTATTTGGGACAAGGAGGAAAATGGCTACACCTTC. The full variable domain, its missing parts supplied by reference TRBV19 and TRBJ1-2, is DGGITQSPKYLFRKEGQNVTLSCEQNLNHDAMYWYRQDPGQGLRLIYYSQIVNDFQKGDIAEGYSVSREKKESFPLTVTSAQKNPTAFYLCASSIWDKEENGYTFGSGTRLTVV.

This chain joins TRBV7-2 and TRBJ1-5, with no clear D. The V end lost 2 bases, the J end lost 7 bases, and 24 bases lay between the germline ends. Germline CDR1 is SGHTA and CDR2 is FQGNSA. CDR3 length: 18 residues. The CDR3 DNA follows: TGTGCCAGCAGCTTAAGGTTCGCCCCCGGGGTTTATGGGCAGCCCCAGCATTTT. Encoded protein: CASSLRFAPGVYGQPQHF.

CDR3 DNA: TGTGCCAGCAGCTTACTCCCAGCCAAGACTCCCAATGAGCAGTTCTTC. This encodes CASSLLPAKTPNEQFF. The chain uses TRBV7-3 and TRBJ2-1; D gene uncertain. The CDR3 has 16 residues. From germline, CDR1 is SGHTA and CDR2 FQGTGA. V shed 2 bases and J shed 6 bases, with 17 bases lying between them.

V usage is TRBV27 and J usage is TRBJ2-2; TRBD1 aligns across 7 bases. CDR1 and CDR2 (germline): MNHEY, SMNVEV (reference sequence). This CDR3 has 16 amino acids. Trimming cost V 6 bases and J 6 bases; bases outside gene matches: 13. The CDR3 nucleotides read TGTGCCAGCAGGATGACAGGGCTCGAGGGGTCCGGGGAGCTGTTTTTT. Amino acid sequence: CASRMTGLEGSGELFF.